This T cell receptor (beta chain) is from a study of technical replicates of blood from several donors. TCRdb keeps only in-frame clones here, not all; method: immunoSEQ multiplex PCR. In the table there are 62,000 or so clones, roughly 86% of which are singletons. CDR1 and CDR2 from the germline V gene are PRHDT and FYEKMQ (reference sequence). The V gene lost 2 bases and the J gene lost 5 bases, with 8 bases spanning the gap. The CDR3 is 13 amino acids. Sequenced input: PBMCs. The gene calls are TRBV13 and TRBJ2-3, with D perhaps TRBD2 (5 bases). The TCR was taken from a human donor in good health. Some clones in this sample may be carry-over from other donors' samples. The CDR3 nucleotides are TGTGCCAGCAGCTTACCGAGGGAAGATACGCAGTATTTT. This sequence encodes CASSLPREDTQYF.